The clone carrying this T cell receptor (beta chain) was counted ten times or more. This sample was included in a study of human T cells and chemical hapten exposure. TCRdb ran MiXCR on the RACE reads and lists one entry per CDR3 protein. The sample consists of 60,000 to 75,000 distinct CDR3 sequences, around 7% of them appearing once. Time point noted: pre-sensitization, week 0. The sample's treatment: therapeutic diphenylcyclopropenone sensitization with weekly scalp DPC. Per germline, CDR1 SGHRS and CDR2 YFSETQ. The CDR3 contains 14 residues. V dropped 1 base and J dropped 5 bases, with 12 bases sitting between them.

The chain recombines TRBV5-1 with TRBJ2-5; D remains unclear. This clonotype was obtained from a woman in her 30s with alopecia areata. Some clones in this sample may be carry-over from other donors' samples. The sequencing used whole blood, collected in connection with sensitization to the hapten diphenylcyclopropenone (DPC). The CDR3 here is CASSLPPEHETQYF. The CDR3 region has the DNA TGCGCCAGCAGCTTGCCACCGGAGCATGAGACCCAGTACTTC.